This T cell receptor (beta chain) emerged from a study of cytomegalovirus exposure and HLA in healthy donors. Study-level findings and limits: Upon later analysis, TCR association rates were observed to vary by HLA locus, being highest for DRB1 and lowest for HLA-C.

Use of 60 Vbeta and 13 Jbeta primers characterized the PCR. Sequencing used immunoSEQ multiplex PCR; TCRdb keeps in-frame clones, though not all of them. Reported are 150,000 to 200,000 clones; the ten largest clones contain about 0.79%. CDR3 length equals 16 residues. Trimming at V came to 2 bases and at J to 2 bases, leaving 4 bases not matched to a gene. Looked up from germline, CDR1 is LGHNT and CDR2 is FRNRAP. About this clone itself: No antigen is known for it.

The chain recombines TRBV12-5 with TRBJ2-3, with 10 bases aligning to TRBD2. Input material: PBMCs. This sequence originates from a woman under 30 in good health and CMV-seropositive. The CDR3 DNA reads TGTGCTAGTGGTTTGCCGCTAGCGGGAGCCACAGATACGCAGTATTTT. Amino acids: CASGLPLAGATDTQYF. Using reference TRBV12-5 and TRBJ2-3 for the parts outside the CDR3, the full variable domain is DARVTQTPRHKVTEMGQEVTMRCQPILGHNTVFWYRQTMMQGLELLAYFRNRAPLDDSGMPKDRFSAEMPDATLATLKIQPSEPRDSAVYFCASGLPLAGATDTQYFGPGTRLTVL.